This T cell receptor beta chain was recovered during a study of STAT5B mutations in CD4+ large granular lymphocyte leukemia. Concerning this clone itself: Its matching antigen is unknown.

Study results and caveats: No patients shared main leukemic clonotypes, though roughly 25% appeared at low frequency elsewhere.

This CDR3 spans 15 amino acids. Between the trimmed V and J ends, which lost 3 bases and 2 bases, there was a span of 11 bases. Per the germline V gene, CDR1 is SGHNT and CDR2 is YENEEA. Under the authors' procedure: Lowest detectable productive clonotype frequency was 2.59 x 10-5. Data came from immunoSEQ multiplex PCR; TCRdb stores just in-frame clones and leaves some out. V and J calls and clone size are given by that table; D and trimming were obtained from the DNA. The top ten hold nearly 4.5% of the sample, which has over 30,000 clones, roughly 76% seen once. This TCR was sampled from a human donor in good health. Material for sequencing was CD4+ T cells from blood buffy coats. The chain uses TRBV11-3 and TRBJ2-1; D not resolved. The CDR3 nucleotides read TGTGCCAGCAGCTTGGAGCGCACGGCCTACAATGAGCAGTTCTTC. Amino acid sequence: CASSLERTAYNEQFF.